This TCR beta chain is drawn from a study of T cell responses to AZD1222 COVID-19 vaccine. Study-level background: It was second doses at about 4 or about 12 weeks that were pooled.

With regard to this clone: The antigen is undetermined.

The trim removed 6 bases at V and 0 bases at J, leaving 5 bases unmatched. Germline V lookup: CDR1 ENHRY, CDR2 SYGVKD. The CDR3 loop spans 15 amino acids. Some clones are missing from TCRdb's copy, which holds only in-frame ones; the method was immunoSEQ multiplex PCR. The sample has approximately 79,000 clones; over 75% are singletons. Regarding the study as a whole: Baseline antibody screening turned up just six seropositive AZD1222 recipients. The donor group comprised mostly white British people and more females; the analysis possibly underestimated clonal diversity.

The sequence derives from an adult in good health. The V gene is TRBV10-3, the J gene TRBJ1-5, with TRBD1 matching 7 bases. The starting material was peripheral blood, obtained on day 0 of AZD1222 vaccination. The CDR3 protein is CAIREDRASNQPQHF. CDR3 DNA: TGTGCCATCAGGGAAGACAGGGCTAGCAATCAGCCCCAGCATTTT.